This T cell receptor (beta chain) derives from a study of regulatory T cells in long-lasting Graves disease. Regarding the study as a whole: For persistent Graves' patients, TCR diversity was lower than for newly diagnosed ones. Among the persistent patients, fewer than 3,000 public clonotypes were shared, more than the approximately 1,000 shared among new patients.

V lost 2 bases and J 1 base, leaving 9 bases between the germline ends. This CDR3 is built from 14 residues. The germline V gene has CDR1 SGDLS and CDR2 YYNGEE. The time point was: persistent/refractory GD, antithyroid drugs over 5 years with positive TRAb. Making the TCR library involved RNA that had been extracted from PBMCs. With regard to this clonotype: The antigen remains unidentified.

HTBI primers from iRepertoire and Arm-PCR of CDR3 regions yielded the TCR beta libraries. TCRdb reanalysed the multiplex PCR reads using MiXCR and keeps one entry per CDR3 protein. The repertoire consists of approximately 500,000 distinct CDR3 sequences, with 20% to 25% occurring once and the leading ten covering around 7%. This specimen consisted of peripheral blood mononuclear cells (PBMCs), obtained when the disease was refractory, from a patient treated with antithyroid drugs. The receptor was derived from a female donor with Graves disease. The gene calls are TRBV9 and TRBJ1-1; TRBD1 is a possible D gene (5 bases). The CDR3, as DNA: TGTGCCAGCAGCGTCGCCGGGGGGAACACTGAAGCTTTCTTT. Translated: CASSVAGGNTEAFF.